This entry concerns a single T cell receptor beta chain. Its target is unknown. TCRdb re-called the 5' RACE reads through MiXCR, storing one row per CDR3 protein. The sample lists 700,000 to 950,000 distinct CDR3 sequences, more than 9% occurring once. The CDR3 totals 15 residues. V was shortened by 4 bases and J by 5 bases, with 17 bases between the two germline ends. The germline V gene encodes CDR1 SEHNR and CDR2 FQNEAQ (reference sequence). This record comes from a study of identical twins. Points from the study as a whole: Invariant MAIT and iNKT cells may have partly biased zero-insertion analyses. Instead of following the same donors, the conclusions were based on cross-sectional statistical analysis.

These data are also associated with another study on yellow fever vaccine responses in identical twins.

This clonotype was obtained from a woman aged 18-29 years in good health. What was sequenced was PBMCs. This chain connects TRBV7-9 to TRBJ2-5; possibly TRBD2 for D (7 bases). The CDR3 DNA sequence: TGTGCCAGCAGCTATGGGGGGGGGCCGATGGAGACCCAGTACTTC. It translates to CASSYGGGPMETQYF. The full variable domain, completed using reference TRBV7-9 and TRBJ2-5, is DTGVSQNPRHKITKRGQNVTFRCDPISEHNRLYWYRQTLGQGPEFLTYFQNEAQLEKSRLLSDRFSAERPKGSFSTLEIQRTEQGDSAMYLCASSYGGGPMETQYFGPGTRLLVL.